One sample yielded the 21 T cell receptor beta chains listed below, sequenced in a study of beta chain features in type 1 diabetes. The entirety of the isolated RNA underwent reverse transcription, so expressed TCRB transcripts were sequenced. TCRdb keeps only in-frame clones here, not all; method: immunoSEQ multiplex PCR. The sample includes more than 300,000 clones, over 9% of them seen just once. No antigens are known for them. Notes on the study in general: All four CD4+ subsets of Type 1 diabetes patients contained TCRB CDR3s that were moderately but significantly shorter.

Input material: central memory CD4+ T cells from blood. These receptors were obtained from a man between 25 and 39 years old with type 1 diabetes.

This clone was seen only a few times. The CDR3 nucleotides are TGTGCCAGCAGCCCTACCGGGACAGGGACCCCCCAGCATTTT. This encodes CASSPTGTGTPQHF. V is TRBV7-8 and J is TRBJ1-5; 9 nucleotides agree with TRBD1. Looked up from germline, CDR1 is SGHVS and CDR2 is FQNEAQ. V shed 5 bases, J shed 10 bases, and the junction held 9 bases outside the gene matches. The CDR3 contains 14 residues.

This clone was observed at least ten times. CDR3 bases: TGTGCCAGCAGCAAAGCGGGACGACAATTTGGTAGGAATGAGCAGTTCTTC. The encoded protein is CASSKAGRQFGRNEQFF. This chain connects TRBV21-1 to TRBJ2-1. TRBV21-1 is flagged as a pseudogene. The CDR3 is 17 residues long.

V usage is TRBV7-2 and J usage is TRBJ2-7; D remains unclear. Germline V gene lookup returns CDR1 SGHTA and CDR2 FQGNSA. The CDR3 has 11 amino acids. The V and J ends lost 3 bases and 6 bases respectively, with 6 bases between them. The CDR3 reads CASSLRSEQYF. CDR3 DNA: TGTGCCAGCAGCTTGAGGAGCGAGCAGTACTTC.

The V and J genes are TRBV7-8 and TRBJ1-3; D not resolved. V lost 0 bases to trimming and J lost 0 bases, with 6 bases between them. In germline, CDR1 is SGHVS, CDR2 FQNEAQ. The CDR3 spans 15 residues. The CDR3 is CASSLAGFSGNTIYF. In DNA, the CDR3 is TGTGCCAGCAGCTTAGCAGGTTTCTCTGGAAACACCATATATTTT.

Only a few counts were recorded for this clone. The chain combines TRBV25-1 with TRBJ1-5; 9 nucleotides align to TRBD1. This CDR3 is built from 15 residues. CDR1 and CDR2 from the germline V gene are MGHDK and SYGVNS. After removal of 3 bases from V and 3 bases from J, the junction contained 3 bases not matched to a gene. The CDR3 DNA follows: TGTGCCAGCAGTGACGGGACAGGGTTCAATCAGCCCCAGCATTTT. Translated, it gives CASSDGTGFNQPQHF.

This clone was detected only a few times. The sample holds other DNA sequences that translate to the same CDR3. V is TRBV7-9 and J is TRBJ2-5, with TRBD1 matching 7 bases. Trimming cost V 5 bases and J 2 bases; bases outside gene matches: 5. The CDR3 has 14 residues. Germline lookup yields CDR1 SEHNR and CDR2 FQNEAQ (reference sequence). As DNA, the CDR3 is TGTGCCAGCAGCCGAGGGACAGTACAAGAGACCCAGTACTTC. It specifies CASSRGTVQETQYF.

The chain links TRBV7-2 to TRBJ2-5; D is perhaps TRBD2 (5 bases). The CDR3 runs 13 residues. CDR1 and CDR2 from the germline V gene are SGHTA and FQGNSA. V lost 3 bases, J lost 2 bases, and 7 bases lay in between. The CDR3 DNA reads as TGTGCCAGCAGCTTCGGGATACAAGAGACCCAGTACTTC. Protein sequence: CASSFGIQETQYF.

V gene TRBV30 combines with J gene TRBJ1-2; D remains unclear. Germline values: CDR1 GTSNPN, CDR2 SVGIG (reference sequence). V gave up 2 bases and J gave up 8 bases, with 12 bases separating them. There are 12 residues in the CDR3. The CDR3 bases are TGTGCCTGGAGTCCGTACGGAGGGGGCTACACCTTC. Translating gives CAWSPYGGGYTF.

This chain connects TRBV11-2 to TRBJ2-7, with D maybe TRBD2 (6 bases). The V end was cut by 3 bases, the J end by 4 bases, with 16 bases between. The CDR3 runs 15 residues. Germline V CDR1 and CDR2: SGHAT, FQNNGV. CDR3 in DNA: TGTGCCAGCAGCTTGGGAGGCGGGGTAGGTTACGAGCAGTACTTC. Translation: CASSLGGGVGYEQYF.

This clone appeared a few times. The V and J genes are TRBV12-5 and TRBJ2-3; D may be TRBD1 or TRBD2 (6 bases each). V shed 3 bases and J shed 8 bases, with 12 bases lying between them. This CDR3 has 13 amino acids. Germline CDR1 LGHNT, CDR2 FRNRAP. This CDR3 is CASGFLEGGTQYF. DNA for the CDR3: TGTGCTAGTGGTTTTCTCGAGGGGGGTACGCAGTATTTT.

The rearrangement uses TRBV7-2 and TRBJ2-7; D might be TRBD1 (5 bases). The ends were cut back, 1 base at V and 6 bases at J, with 16 bases in the middle. Germline CDR1 and CDR2: SGHTA and FQGNSA. This CDR3 is built from 15 residues. DNA for the CDR3: TGTGCCAGCAGCTTAGGGGGCACGGGCATGGGCGAGCAGTACTTC. Translating it yields CASSLGGTGMGEQYF.

Note on this clone: This may come from a read error, since a much larger clone is one base off. For the CDR3, the DNA is TGTGCCAGCGGGGGGGCTGGGGCCAACGTCCTGACTTTC. Protein product: CASGGAGANVLTF. The chain recombines TRBV14 with TRBJ2-6, with 7 nucleotides matching TRBD2. V lost 8 bases, J lost 2 bases, and 0 bases stayed unmatched. CDR3 length equals 13 residues. CDR1 is SGHDN and CDR2 is FVKESK in the germline V gene. The full variable domain, with the rest looked up from reference TRBV14 and TRBJ2-6, is EAGVTQFPSHSVIEKGQTVTLRCDPISGHDNLYWYRRVMGKEIKFLLHFVKESKQDESGMPNNRFLAERTGGTYSTLKVQPAELEDSGVYFCASGGAGANVLTFGAGSRLTVL.

In this sample, this clone turned up a few times. V usage is TRBV28 and J usage is TRBJ1-5; tentatively, D is TRBD1 (5 bases). This CDR3 contains 14 residues. The V gene's germline CDR1 is MDHEN and CDR2 SYDVKM. With 8 bases removed from V and 6 bases from J, the gap between germline ends came to 17 bases. The CDR3 DNA sequence: TGTGCCAGCTTCCTTCAGGGATTCAGTCAGCCCCAGCATTTT. It is translated as CASFLQGFSQPQHF.

V is TRBV5-1 and J is TRBJ2-7, with TRBD2 identical over 14 bases. Losses at the gene ends were 2 bases for V and 3 bases for J; bases not matched to a gene: 7. The germline V gene encodes CDR1 SGHRS and CDR2 YFSETQ. This CDR3 comprises 17 residues. CDR3 residues: CASSFGLAGGFGYEQYF. Here the CDR3 DNA reads TGCGCCAGCAGCTTCGGACTAGCGGGAGGTTTCGGCTACGAGCAGTACTTC.

This clone came up a few times. The DNA of the CDR3 is TGTGCCAGCAGCTTAGGAAACACCGGGGAGCTGTTTTTT. Amino acid sequence: CASSLGNTGELFF. The J gene is TRBJ2-2, the V gene TRBV7-9; no reliable D call. V dropped 1 base and J dropped 2 bases, with 2 bases sitting between them. This CDR3 spans 13 amino acids. Germline V gene sequence: CDR1 SEHNR, CDR2 FQNEAQ (reference sequence).

This clone was detected a few times. This chain uses TRBV7-2 with TRBJ2-5; D may be TRBD1 (6 bases). The J call is uncertain, as TRBJ2-7 better fits the DNA end. The CDR3 covers 13 residues. The germline V gene encodes CDR1 SGHTA and CDR2 FQGNSA. The CDR3 DNA follows: TGTGCCAGCAGCTATTCCGGGACACCCGAGCAGTACTTC. It translates to CASSYSGTPEQYF.

This clone has more than one count but fewer than ten. The genes are TRBV6-5 and TRBJ2-4, with 8 bases aligning to TRBD2. CDR1 and CDR2 (germline): MNHEY, SVGAGI. The CDR3 runs 13 residues. V was clipped by 5 bases and J by 7 bases; unmatched bases: 4. In DNA form, the CDR3 reads TGTGCCAGCAGTACGGGACTAGTGAACATTCAGTACTTC. Translating it yields CASSTGLVNIQYF.

The chain recombines TRBV4-1 with TRBJ2-3; 8 bases line up with TRBD1. The J segment lost 2 bases and the V segment lost 4 bases, leaving 11 bases of the junction unmatched. This CDR3 contains 17 residues. Per germline, CDR1 MGHRA and CDR2 YSYEKL. The CDR3 nucleotides read TGCGCCAGCAGCCGTCGACAGGGGCGACTTCTCACAGATACGCAGTATTTT. Translated: CASSRRQGRLLTDTQYF.

The chain employs TRBV5-6 and TRBJ2-5; D gene unclear. Trimming shortened V by 2 bases and J by 3 bases, and 20 bases separated the two germline ends. The germline V gene has CDR1 SGHDT and CDR2 YYEEEE. CDR3 length: 17 residues. The DNA of the CDR3 is TGTGCCAGCAGCTTTGACGCCAGTCGTGGGGAAGAAGAGACCCAGTACTTC. It encodes CASSFDASRGEEETQYF.

This clone has a handful of counts. V gene TRBV7-2 combines with J gene TRBJ1-4, with TRBD1 identical over 7 bases. This CDR3 contains 14 residues. The junction had 4 bases not matched to a gene; V was cut back by 3 bases and J by 6 bases. CDR1 SGHTA and CDR2 FQGNSA come from the germline V gene. The CDR3 spells CASSFQGGYEKLFF. DNA of the CDR3: TGTGCCAGCAGCTTTCAGGGGGGTTATGAAAAACTGTTTTTT.

This clone was recorded a few times. This chain joins TRBV27 and TRBJ2-4; 8 nucleotides match TRBD2. The V gene end was trimmed by 5 bases and the J gene end by 8 bases; junction bases not matched to a gene: 20. In germline, CDR1 is MNHEY, CDR2 SMNVEV (reference sequence). This CDR3 comprises 18 residues. CDR3 in DNA: TGTGCCAGCAGTCCTTTCGGGAGGGCCGTTGGGTCAAGGGACATTCAGTACTTC. Its protein product is CASSPFGRAVGSRDIQYF.